The 19 T cell receptor beta chains below all came from one sample that was sequenced in a study of blood T cell repertoires in COVID-19. Using immunoSEQ multiplex PCR, the repertoire was profiled, and TCRdb retains in-frame clones only, with some absent. The sample shows hundreds of thousands of clones, about nine tenths of them seen only once. The sequenced sample consisted of peripheral blood. The receptors come from a woman in her thirties with active or convalescent COVID-19.

The chain has TRBV21-1 and TRBJ1-2; the table names TRBD1, a call not compared with the DNA. TRBV21-1 is recorded as a pseudogene. This CDR3 spans 17 amino acids. The CDR3 loop is CASSKSDRGPRDYGYTF. The CDR3 DNA is TGTGCCAGCAGCAAATCAGACAGGGGGCCTCGCGACTATGGCTACACCTTC.

The chain links TRBV3-1 (or the pseudogene TRBV3-2) to TRBJ1-4, with TRBD1 matching over 11 bases. The CDR3 has 16 residues. Germline-derived CDR1 and CDR2 are LGHDT and YNNKEL (reference sequence). The V segment lost 5 bases and the J segment 0 bases; nucleotides outside the gene matches: 2. DNA of the CDR3: TGTGCCAGCAGCTCGGGACAGGGGGCAACTAATGAAAAACTGTTTTTT. The encoded protein is CASSSGQGATNEKLFF.

J is TRBJ1-6 and V is TRBV7-8; no clear D. From germline, CDR1 is SGHVS and CDR2 FQNEAQ. Trimming left V 4 bases short and J 7 bases short, with 14 bases between. This CDR3 is 15 amino acids long. CDR3 DNA: TGTGCCAGCAGCTCCGAACGACATGGGAATTCACCCCTCCACTTT. Protein: CASSSERHGNSPLHF.

The chain is built from TRBV19 and TRBJ2-2; possible D gene TRBD1, 6 bases. Between the trimmed V and J ends, which lost 6 bases and 0 bases, there was a span of 14 bases. The CDR3 runs 16 residues. Per germline, CDR1 LNHDA and CDR2 SQIVND (reference sequence). CDR3: CASRDSFLSNTGELFF. CDR3 coding DNA: TGTGCCAGTAGGGACAGTTTTCTCTCGAACACCGGGGAGCTGTTTTTT.

This chain joins TRBV7-2 and TRBJ1-6; no clear D. This CDR3 comprises 16 residues. Looked up from germline, CDR1 is SGHTA and CDR2 is FQGNSA. V lost 1 base to trimming and J lost 0 bases, with 7 bases between them. The CDR3 DNA reads as TGTGCCAGCAGCTTAGGGCGGAGCTCCTATAATTCACCCCTCCACTTT. Translation gives CASSLGRSSYNSPLHF. The full variable domain, in which reference TRBV7-2 and TRBJ1-6 provide the parts outside the CDR3, is GAGVSQSPSNKVTEKGKDVELRCDPISGHTALYWYRQSLGQGLEFLIYFQGNSAPDKSGLPSDRFSAERTGGSVSTLTIQRTQQEDSAVYLCASSLGRSSYNSPLHFGNGTRLTVT.

The chain joins TRBV11-2 to TRBJ2-1, with a weak D call TRBD2 (5 bases). The CDR3 contains 16 residues. Germline values: CDR1 SGHAT, CDR2 FQNNGV. Trimming shortened V by 0 bases and J by 2 bases, and 11 bases separated the two germline ends. CDR3 loop: CASSLDFPGAYNEQFF. The CDR3 bases are TGTGCCAGCAGCTTAGATTTCCCCGGGGCCTACAATGAGCAGTTCTTC.

The CDR3 here is CATSRELGNTGELFF. The CDR3 DNA follows: TGTGCCACCAGCAGAGAACTAGGAAACACCGGGGAGCTGTTTTTT. This chain joins TRBV15 and TRBJ2-2; a weak D match, TRBD2 (5 bases). CDR3 length: 15 residues. Germline CDR1 is LNHNV and CDR2 is YYDKDF (reference sequence). The germline V and J ends were trimmed by 0 bases and 2 bases, with 7 bases remaining between them. The full variable domain, its missing parts supplied by reference TRBV15 and TRBJ2-2, is DAMVIQNPRYQVTQFGKPVTLSCSQTLNHNVMYWYQQKSSQAPKLLFHYYDKDFNNEADTPDNFQSRRPNTSFCFLDIRSPGLGDTAMYLCATSRELGNTGELFFGEGSRLTVL.

This chain uses TRBV6-5 with TRBJ1-1; 10 positions agree with TRBD1. The germline gives CDR1 MNHEY, CDR2 SVGAGI. Trimming removed 1 base from V and 7 bases from J; junction bases left unmatched: 0. The CDR3 length is 13 residues. CDR3 DNA sequence: TGTGCCAGCAGTTACTGGGACAGGGGTGAAGCTTTCTTT. It specifies CASSYWDRGEAFF.

The J gene is TRBJ2-3, the V gene TRBV5-6; the match to TRBD1 covers 8 bases. This CDR3 has 15 amino acids. J lost 2 bases, V lost 5 bases, and 7 bases had no gene match. Germline lookup yields CDR1 SGHDT and CDR2 YYEEEE. The CDR3, as DNA: TGTGCCAGCAGTATCCAGGGGGCCCACACAGATACGCAGTATTTT. It specifies CASSIQGAHTDTQYF.

Here the CDR3 DNA reads TGTGCCAGCAGTTCCCGGACAGGGGGCAATAATGAAAAACTGTTTTTT. Amino acid sequence: CASSSRTGGNNEKLFF. The chain combines TRBV25-1 with TRBJ1-4; 11 positions agree with TRBD1. The CDR3 totals 16 residues. The V gene's germline CDR1 is MGHDK and CDR2 SYGVNS. J was trimmed by 4 bases and V by 5 bases; bases with no gene match: 6.

V usage is TRBV6-2 or TRBV6-3 and J usage is TRBJ2-5; 9 nucleotides match TRBD2. Trimming removed 2 bases from V and 1 base from J; junction bases left unmatched: 2. CDR1 is MNHEY, CDR2 SVGEGT, per germline. This CDR3 is 15 amino acids long. This CDR3 is CASSYAAGGQETQYF. CDR3 DNA: TGTGCCAGCAGTTACGCAGCGGGAGGCCAAGAGACCCAGTACTTC.

This clone was seen a single time. This chain uses TRBV3-1 (or the pseudogene TRBV3-2) with TRBJ2-2, with a weak D call TRBD2 (6 bases). Germline assignment: CDR1 LGHDT and CDR2 YNNKEL (reference sequence). The length of the CDR3 is 15 residues. The V gene lost 4 bases and the J gene lost 3 bases, with 12 bases spanning the gap. The CDR3 DNA reads as TGTGCCAGCAGCCCACCGGGACTCTACACCGGGGAGCTGTTTTTT. This codes for CASSPPGLYTGELFF.

The rearrangement joins TRBV13 to TRBJ1-3; tentatively, D is TRBD1 (5 bases). The CDR3 sequence is 13 residues long. V lost 3 bases, J lost 4 bases, and 7 bases lay in between. The germline gives CDR1 PRHDT, CDR2 FYEKMQ (reference sequence). CDR3 loop: CASSLAGGNTIYF. DNA for the CDR3: TGTGCCAGCAGCTTGGCAGGGGGAAACACCATATATTTT.

The V call is TRBV11-2, the J call TRBJ2-1; TRBD2 matches 10 bases. CDR1 and CDR2 (germline): SGHAT, FQNNGV. This CDR3 region has 16 residues. Losses at the gene ends were 3 bases for V and 10 bases for J; bases not matched to a gene: 12. The CDR3 spells CASSLVLAGAEGEQFF. The CDR3 DNA reads as TGTGCCAGCAGCTTGGTCCTAGCGGGGGCCGAGGGGGAGCAGTTCTTC.

The genes are TRBV27 and TRBJ2-3; no clear D gene. The CDR3 runs 10 residues. Germline CDR1 reads MNHEY; CDR2 reads SMNVEV (reference sequence). Trimming left V 7 bases short and J 3 bases short, with 2 bases between. The CDR3 bases are TGTGCCAGCACTACAGATACGCAGTATTTT. Its protein is CASTTDTQYF.

This chain links TRBV6-2 or TRBV6-3 with TRBJ2-2; TRBD2 agrees at 14 bases. The CDR3 spans 18 residues. Germline lookup yields CDR1 MNHEY and CDR2 SVGEGT. The V segment lost 2 bases and the J segment 4 bases; nucleotides outside the gene matches: 6. This CDR3 is CASSYEGLAGAGTGELFF. The CDR3 DNA reads TGTGCCAGCAGTTACGAGGGACTAGCGGGAGCGGGCACCGGGGAGCTGTTTTTT.

V gene TRBV6-5 combines with J gene TRBJ2-7; D gene uncertain. The CDR3 length is 14 residues. CDR1 and CDR2 from the germline V gene are MNHEY and SVGAGI. The germline V and J ends were trimmed by 7 bases and 1 base, with 14 bases remaining between them. Written as DNA, the CDR3 is TGTGCCAGCATTTTTACTCCGATTTCCTACGAGCAGTACTTC. Encoded protein: CASIFTPISYEQYF.

The chain couples TRBV3-1 (or the pseudogene TRBV3-2) to TRBJ1-6; 9 bases align to TRBD1. The CDR3 runs 14 residues. Germline assignment: CDR1 LGHDT and CDR2 YNNKEL (reference sequence). Unmatched junction bases numbered 4, after V lost 4 bases and J lost 9 bases. The CDR3 sequence: CASSPRTGASPLHF. CDR3 bases: TGTGCCAGCAGCCCCAGGACAGGGGCTTCACCCCTCCACTTT.

This clone was detected only a few times. The chain couples TRBV27 to TRBJ1-6; D gene ambiguous. The germline V gene encodes CDR1 MNHEY and CDR2 SMNVEV (reference sequence). CDR3 length equals 14 residues. Trimming pared 7 bases from V and 5 bases from J, leaving 12 bases between. CDR3 amino acids: CASTIDGDNSPLHF. In DNA form, the CDR3 reads TGTGCCAGCACCATAGACGGAGATAATTCACCCCTCCACTTT.